The 4 T cell receptor beta chains below come from one sample, sequenced in a study of blood T cells in healthy people across ages. Then a second PCR, running about 7 to 11 cycles, was carried out with a sample-barcoded 5' primer and a J-beta primer mix. A single record per CDR3 protein comes from TCRdb applying MiXCR to the 5' RACE reads. The table has about 800,000 distinct CDR3 sequences, 58% seen once. Material: blood. The source of these receptors is a man aged 25-40 years in good health.

The table lists this clonotype with a few counts. The chain combines TRBV10-3 with TRBJ2-7, with unresolved D. Trimming left V 2 bases short and J 1 base short, with 6 bases between. The germline CDR1 and CDR2 sequences are ENHRY and SYGVKD. The CDR3 has 13 residues. The chain's CDR3 is CAISEARSYEQYF. The CDR3 DNA is TGTGCCATCAGTGAGGCAAGATCCTACGAGCAGTACTTC.

V and J are TRBV11-2 and TRBJ1-4; no clear D gene. The germline V gene has CDR1 SGHAT and CDR2 FQNNGV. V lost 6 bases and J lost 13, with 21 bases in between. The CDR3 has 14 amino acids. The CDR3 region is CASSSGSNPPGLFF. The DNA for the CDR3 is TGTGCCAGCAGTTCGGGCTCGAACCCTCCCGGACTGTTTTTT.

The chain has TRBV27 and TRBJ2-3; D possibly matches TRBD1 or TRBD2 (5 bases each). Germline-derived CDR1 and CDR2 are MNHEY and SMNVEV (reference sequence). The length of the CDR3 is 16 residues. Trimming shortened V by 0 bases and J by 9 bases, and 19 bases separated the two germline ends. In DNA, the CDR3 is TGTGCCAGCAGTTTATCTCCGGGACCCTGGGCCGGCACGCAGTATTTT. As protein: CASSLSPGPWAGTQYF.

CDR3 amino acids: CASWREATLDTDTQYF. CDR3 nucleotides: TGTGCCTCTTGGCGGGAGGCCACGTTAGACACAGATACGCAGTATTTT. The gene calls are TRBV24-1 and TRBJ2-3; 8 bases line up with TRBD2. Unmatched junction bases numbered 15, after V lost 12 bases and J lost 2 bases. The germline V gene has CDR1 KGHDR and CDR2 SFDVKD. This CDR3 region has 16 residues.